This T cell receptor (beta chain) was captured in a study of CD8 T cells in Susac syndrome (dated by TCRdb to 2018 to 2020). Background on the whole study: Repertoire sequencing was used to test whether CD8+ T cell activation and differentiation in Susac syndrome was antigen driven. CD8+ T cell repertoire clonality was compared between some 12 healthy donors, approximately 14 Susac syndrome patients and about 15 multiple sclerosis patients.

What the work shows at the level of the full study, not this receptor alone: The number of individuals in the TCR sequencing and HLA analysis was recognized as being relatively small.

Per the germline V gene (reference sequence), LNHNV is the CDR1 and YYDKDF is the CDR2. The CDR3 goes from the cysteine to the phenylalanine over 13 residues. The sequence is cut down to CDR3 DNA, 39 bases in frame from base 1. V lost 3 bases and J lost 9 bases; the stretch between them is 12 bases long. Comment on this clonotype: Which antigen it targets is not known. No much larger clonotype is one base removed from it; base qualities were not supplied.

Peripheral blood CD8+ and CD4+ T cells from healthy donors, Susac syndrome patients and multiple sclerosis patients were profiled by high-throughput TCR beta sequencing. The multiple sclerosis controls were treatment-naive patients whose relapsing-remitting disease, either stable or active, fulfilled the revised McDonald criteria. Bulk CD8+ and CD4+ T cells were purified by magnetic negative isolation, while CD8+ TEMRA cells were enriched using FACS. Blood was collected in EDTA tubes and processed within 24 hours, with PBMCs isolated through density gradient centrifugation. PBMCs intended for TCR sequencing were cryopreserved in liquid nitrogen and thawed later in a water bath at 37 degrees C. The sorted or isolated CD4+, CD8+ and CD8+ TEMRA cells had a purity of 90% or higher. RNA was extracted using the RNeasy kit, and roughly 0.5 to 1 ug of the RNA was reverse transcribed with random hexamers. The immunoSEQ multiplex PCR assay, covering 54 Vbeta and 13 Jbeta segments, was used to amplify TCR beta CDR3 regions. PCR amplification bias was corrected by using a synthetic template baseline for primer optimization and computational correction. As for the original processing: Reads were assigned to V, D and J genes according to IMGT and analyzed in immunoSEQ Analyzer, with only productive sequences retained. Clonality was calculated as one minus the Shannon entropy normalized by log2 of the number of productive unique sequences. For each patient and control, public and private clones were evaluated among the 100 most prevalent clones. Clones were defined as Susac-specific if absent from the healthy and MS cohorts, from approximately 1,100 published viral clones and from other ImmuneACCESS disease sequences. Using fastp at Q25 and MiXCR, TCRdb reprocessed the public reads and kept productive beta chains. Duplicate CDR3 protein sequences are folded into a single record with the most common DNA and genes. These V and J calls are TCRdb output, not the study's own analysis. This sample gives 330,000 or so distinct CDR3 sequences in total; roughly 85% of them show up just once. Of the sample, approximately 0.2% is held by the ten largest clones.

The rearranged segments are TRBV15 and TRBJ2-1; the D call is tentative, TRBD1 or TRBD2, as each matches 5 bases. Material: CD8+ T cells from PBMCs. The clonotype comes from a human donor with multiple sclerosis. CDR3 region: CATSSQGGSEQFF. The DNA is TGTGCCACCAGCAGCCAGGGCGGGTCTGAGCAGTTCTTC.